A single sample gave rise to the 27 T cell receptor beta chains below, sequenced in a study of blood T cell repertoires in COVID-19. The data were produced by immunoSEQ multiplex PCR, yet TCRdb's version contains in-frame clones alone and is incomplete. Here the sample spans over 150,000 clones, around 81% being singletons. The specimen was peripheral blood. These receptors were obtained from a woman aged 80 or over with COVID-19, enrolled during active disease.

This chain connects TRBV12-3 or TRBV12-4 to TRBJ1-2; D gene unclear. V lost 4 bases to trimming and J lost 4 bases, with 10 bases between them. The CDR3 runs 13 residues. CDR3 protein: CASSYAGIYGYTF. The CDR3 bases are TGTGCCAGCAGTTACGCAGGCATCTATGGCTACACCTTC.

V usage is TRBV19 and J usage is TRBJ1-3; D call uncertain. The V and J ends lost 7 bases and 0 bases respectively, with 13 bases between them. CDR1 is LNHDA and CDR2 is SQIVND in the germline V gene (reference sequence). CDR3 length: 15 amino acids. The CDR3 coding sequence is TGTGCCAGTAAAATCGGGTCTTTCTCTGGAAACACCATATATTTT. Residues: CASKIGSFSGNTIYF. The full variable domain, rest sourced from reference TRBV19 and TRBJ1-3, is DGGITQSPKYLFRKEGQNVTLSCEQNLNHDAMYWYRQDPGQGLRLIYYSQIVNDFQKGDIAEGYSVSREKKESFPLTVTSAQKNPTAFYLCASKIGSFSGNTIYFGEGSWLTVV.

V and J are TRBV10-3 and TRBJ2-3, with 12 bases fitting TRBD2. The V gene's germline CDR1 is ENHRY and CDR2 SYGVKD. Trimming at V came to 3 bases and at J to 2 bases, leaving 6 bases not matched to a gene. This CDR3 spans 17 amino acids. This CDR3 is CAISEGGLAGTTDTQYF. CDR3 sequence (DNA): TGTGCCATCAGTGAAGGAGGACTAGCGGGAACCACAGATACGCAGTATTTT.

This clone showed up just once. The chain uses TRBV10-3 and TRBJ2-2; D is perhaps TRBD2 (7 bases). There are 17 residues in the CDR3. The germline gives CDR1 ENHRY, CDR2 SYGVKD. The V gene lost 7 bases and the J gene lost 0 bases, with 18 bases spanning the gap. The CDR3, as DNA: TGTGCCATCACTCCTACCGGGGGGCCCGCGAACACCGGGGAGCTGTTTTTT. Residues: CAITPTGGPANTGELFF.

The CDR3, as DNA: TGTGCCAGCAGCTTAGAATTTCGACAGTTACACTATGGCTACACCTTC. It specifies CASSLEFRQLHYGYTF. The chain links TRBV13 to TRBJ1-2; D is perhaps TRBD1 (5 bases). Per germline, CDR1 PRHDT and CDR2 FYEKMQ (reference sequence). The CDR3 is 16 amino acids. Trimming pared 1 base from V and 3 bases from J, leaving 15 bases between.

This chain connects TRBV5-6 to TRBJ1-2; D gene ambiguous. Germline V gene data show CDR1 as SGHDT and CDR2 as YYEEEE. This CDR3 has 15 residues. V dropped 0 bases and J dropped 3 bases, with 12 bases sitting between them. CDR3 residues: CASSLEEGWDYGYTF. The CDR3 nucleotides read TGTGCCAGCAGCTTGGAGGAGGGCTGGGACTATGGCTACACCTTC.

The V call is TRBV5-4, the J call TRBJ1-4; D remains unclear. Per germline, CDR1 SGHNT and CDR2 YYREEE (reference sequence). The CDR3 runs 15 residues. V dropped 0 bases and J dropped 8 bases, with 14 bases sitting between them. The CDR3 is CASSLAPTSGEKLFF. In nucleotides, the CDR3 is TGTGCCAGCAGCTTGGCCCCGACTAGCGGGGAAAAACTGTTTTTT.

This clone was counted many times. The chain links TRBV14 to TRBJ1-2; D not resolved. The CDR3 has 13 residues. Germline V gene lookup returns CDR1 SGHDN and CDR2 FVKESK. V lost 4 bases and J 2 bases, leaving 8 bases between the germline ends. The CDR3 nucleotides read TGTGCCAGCAGCCGATCAGAAAACTATGGCTACACCTTC. It is translated as CASSRSENYGYTF.

The chain links TRBV3-1 (or the pseudogene TRBV3-2) to TRBJ1-2; TRBD1 agrees at 9 bases. The germline V gene has CDR1 LGHDT and CDR2 YNNKEL (reference sequence). V gave up 4 bases and J gave up 0 bases; unmatched junction bases: 9. This CDR3 contains 17 residues. Here the CDR3 reads CASSPRQGGKTNYGYTF. CDR3 sequence (DNA): TGTGCCAGCAGCCCTCGACAGGGGGGGAAGACTAACTATGGCTACACCTTC.

This clone has more than one count but fewer than ten. The chain has TRBV6-5 and TRBJ2-7; D not resolved. Per the germline V gene, CDR1 is MNHEY and CDR2 is SVGAGI. The CDR3 has 12 amino acids. Trimming took off 6 bases at V and 2 bases at J, with 8 bases between the two ends. CDR3 nucleotide sequence: TGTGCCAGCAGCGCCATAGCCTACGAGCAGTACTTC. Its translation: CASSAIAYEQYF.

A few counts support this clone. The chain joins TRBV9 to TRBJ1-6; 9 positions match TRBD1. After removal of 3 bases from V and 11 bases from J, the junction contained 9 bases not matched to a gene. The CDR3 sequence is 15 residues long. Germline assignment: CDR1 SGDLS and CDR2 YYNGEE. This CDR3 is CASSAWDREGAPLHF. CDR3 nucleotides: TGTGCCAGCAGCGCCTGGGACAGGGAAGGGGCACCCCTCCACTTT.

The chain carries TRBV19 and TRBJ1-5; 7 bases fit TRBD1. Trimming removed 1 base from V and 7 bases from J; junction bases left unmatched: 7. Germline V lookup: CDR1 LNHDA, CDR2 SQIVND (reference sequence). The CDR3 length is 15 residues. Here the CDR3 reads CASSIGQGSIQPQHF. CDR3 in DNA: TGTGCCAGTAGTATAGGACAGGGATCTATCCAGCCCCAGCATTTT.

The chain carries TRBV29-1 and TRBJ1-2; TRBD1 matches at 9 bases. Trimming took 6 bases from V and 6 from J; bases not matched to a gene: 11. The CDR3 covers 14 residues. CDR1 is SQVTM and CDR2 is ANQGSEA in the germline V gene. Written as DNA, the CDR3 is TGCAGCGTCGTGGACAGGGGCGTTTCGGATGGCTACACCTTC. Protein product: CSVVDRGVSDGYTF.

J is TRBJ2-3 and V is TRBV4-2; TRBD2 agrees at 10 bases. With 0 bases clipped from V and 10 bases from J, the junction kept 13 bases outside the gene matches. The CDR3 contains 17 residues. Per the germline V gene, CDR1 is LGHNA and CDR2 is YNFKEQ. For the CDR3, the DNA is TGTGCCAGCAGCCAAGATCTCGCTAGCGGGAGTGGTCGATCGCAGTATTTT. Its protein product is CASSQDLASGSGRSQYF.

This clone was observed a single time. V is TRBV9 and J is TRBJ1-6, with 8 positions matching TRBD1. CDR1 and CDR2 (germline): SGDLS, YYNGEE. V lost 0 bases, J lost 10 bases, and 6 bases stayed unmatched. This CDR3 spans 15 amino acids. The CDR3 bases are TGTGCCAGCAGCGTAGCAGGGGGCCGCGGGTCACCCCTCCACTTT. Translating gives CASSVAGGRGSPLHF. The whole variable domain, remainder taken from reference TRBV9 and TRBJ1-6, is DSGVTQTPKHLITATGQRVTLRCSPRSGDLSVYWYQQSLDQGLQFLIQYYNGEERAKGNILERFSAQQFPDLHSELNLSSLELGDSALYFCASSVAGGRGSPLHFGNGTRLTVT.

CDR3 sequence (DNA): TGTGCCAGCAGCCCAGGACTAGCGACCGGGGAGCTGTTTTTT. As protein: CASSPGLATGELFF. V and J are TRBV13 and TRBJ2-2, with 9 bases matching TRBD2. The CDR3 is 14 residues long. V was pared by 5 bases and J by 5 bases, with 3 bases of the junction left unmatched. Looked up from germline, CDR1 is PRHDT and CDR2 is FYEKMQ (reference sequence).

The chain is built from TRBV5-8 and TRBJ2-7; a weak D match, TRBD1 (5 bases). The V and J ends lost 1 base and 0 bases respectively, with 8 bases between them. Looked up from germline, CDR1 is SGHTS and CDR2 is YDEGEE. The CDR3 is 14 amino acids. CDR3 residues: CASSLYRSSYEQYF. The CDR3 nucleotides are TGTGCCAGCAGCTTGTACAGGAGCTCCTACGAGCAGTACTTC.

The chain links TRBV7-2 to TRBJ2-7, with TRBD1 identical over 10 bases. The CDR3 has 15 residues. Germline CDR1 is SGHTA and CDR2 is FQGNSA. With V trimmed by 5 bases and J by 5 bases, 9 bases remained unmatched. In DNA, the CDR3 is TGTGCCAGCAGCACGACAGGGGGCTTTGACGACGAGCAGTACTTC. Amino acids: CASSTTGGFDDEQYF. The full variable domain, completed using reference TRBV7-2 and TRBJ2-7, is GAGVSQSPSNKVTEKGKDVELRCDPISGHTALYWYRQSLGQGLEFLIYFQGNSAPDKSGLPSDRFSAERTGGSVSTLTIQRTQQEDSAVYLCASSTTGGFDDEQYFGPGTRLTVT.

This rearrangement joins TRBV5-5 to TRBJ1-1; D uncertain. The CDR3 has 14 amino acids. The V and J ends lost 1 base and 0 bases respectively, with 7 bases between them. Germline assignment: CDR1 SGHKS and CDR2 YYEKEE (reference sequence). In nucleotides, the CDR3 is TGTGCCAGCAGCTTGACAGCAATGAACACTGAAGCTTTCTTT. Protein sequence: CASSLTAMNTEAFF.

This chain uses TRBV19 with TRBJ2-7; TRBD2 matches 7 bases. The CDR3 extends over 15 amino acids. Trimming removed 3 bases from V and 0 bases from J; junction bases left unmatched: 5. Per the germline V gene, CDR1 is LNHDA and CDR2 is SQIVND (reference sequence). CDR3 nucleotides: TGTGCCAGTAGTATTAAGCGGGACGACTCCTACGAGCAGTACTTC. Encoded protein: CASSIKRDDSYEQYF.

The V gene is TRBV29-1, the J gene TRBJ2-1; tentatively, D is TRBD2 (7 bases). Deletions cut 4 bases from V and 4 bases from J, with 14 bases between. CDR3 length: 14 residues. The germline V gene has CDR1 SQVTM and CDR2 ANQGSEA. The CDR3 region is CSVAGGRSYNEQFF. CDR3 nucleotides: TGCAGCGTTGCGGGGGGCCGGAGTTACAATGAGCAGTTCTTC.

The chain uses TRBV12-5 and TRBJ2-7, with 7 bases that match TRBD1. The V segment lost 9 bases and the J segment 2 bases; nucleotides outside the gene matches: 4. Germline values: CDR1 LGHNT, CDR2 FRNRAP. The CDR3 has 12 residues. CDR3 residues: CASGDRPYEQYF. The CDR3 DNA is TGTGCTAGCGGGGACAGACCCTACGAGCAGTACTTC.

This clone occurred a few times. The chain couples TRBV7-6 to TRBJ2-1; 11 bases line up with TRBD2. CDR1 is SGHVS, CDR2 FNYEAQ, per germline. With 0 bases clipped from V and 0 bases from J, the junction kept 4 bases outside the gene matches. There are 18 residues in the CDR3. The CDR3 spells CASSLAPSGGNSYNEQFF. DNA of the CDR3: TGTGCCAGCAGCTTAGCGCCTAGCGGGGGGAACTCCTACAATGAGCAGTTCTTC.

Here the CDR3 reads CASSLEGAVYGYTF. The DNA of the CDR3 is TGTGCCAGCAGCTTAGAGGGGGCCGTATATGGCTACACCTTC. This chain joins TRBV11-2 and TRBJ1-2; a weak D match, TRBD1 (6 bases). CDR1 SGHAT and CDR2 FQNNGV come from the germline V gene. The CDR3 loop spans 14 amino acids. Trimming removed 0 bases from V and 5 bases from J, with 10 bases in between. Combining the CDR3 with reference TRBV11-2 and TRBJ1-2 gives the whole variable domain EAGVAQSPRYKIIEKRQSVAFWCNPISGHATLYWYQQILGQGPKLLIQFQNNGVVDDSQLPKDRFSAERLKGVDSTLKIQPAKLEDSAVYLCASSLEGAVYGYTFGSGTRLTVV.

The gene calls are TRBV11-2 and TRBJ1-1; D gene uncertain. The V and J ends lost 0 bases and 4 bases respectively, with 9 bases between them. The CDR3 runs 14 residues. Germline CDR1 and CDR2: SGHAT and FQNNGV. CDR3 in amino acids: CASSLDPQSTEAFF. The CDR3 DNA reads TGTGCCAGCAGCTTAGATCCCCAGTCCACTGAAGCTTTCTTT.

This clone was counted a single time. The chain carries TRBV3-1 (or the pseudogene TRBV3-2) and TRBJ2-2, with 7 bases matching TRBD2. The CDR3 runs to 15 residues. Unmatched junction bases numbered 3, after V lost 3 bases and J lost 2 bases. In germline, CDR1 is LGHDT, CDR2 YNNKEL (reference sequence). CDR3 DNA: TGTGCCAGCAGCCACCTAGCGGATAACACCGGGGAGCTGTTTTTT. Protein product: CASSHLADNTGELFF.

CDR3 DNA: TGTGCCAGCAGCTTATTCCCTAAAACTAGCGGGAACTCCTACAATGAGCAGTTCTTC. Residues: CASSLFPKTSGNSYNEQFF. This chain uses TRBV7-9 with TRBJ2-1, with 10 positions matching TRBD2. V was pared by 2 bases and J by 0 bases, with 10 bases of the junction left unmatched. Germline CDR1 SEHNR, CDR2 FQNEAQ (reference sequence). The CDR3 is made up of 19 amino acids.